The clone carrying this T cell receptor beta chain was detected many times. This CDR3 is built from 16 residues. The V and J ends lost 7 bases and 2 bases respectively, with 18 bases between them. Per the germline V gene, CDR1 is MNHEY and CDR2 is SVGEGT. This record belongs to a study of regulatory T cells in long-lasting Graves disease. Relying on iRepertoire HTBI primers and Arm-PCR of CDR3 regions, the team built TCR beta libraries. In TCRdb, the multiplex PCR reads were re-called with MiXCR into one record per CDR3 protein. The data contain about 430,000 distinct CDR3 sequences, 15% of them singletons. The sample's time point: newly diagnosed GD, antithyroid drugs for less than 3 months. PBMC-extracted RNA yielded the TCR library. EDTA tubes received 9 to 10 milliliters of collected peripheral blood. These data also formed part of another study, on T cells in Graves' hyperthyroidism and ophthalmopathy. That report notes: Blood held most thyroid clonotypes expanded above 0.001 frequency. Onset of ophthalmopathy came a median roughly 6.9 months after the model predicted it.

The gene calls are TRBV6-2 or TRBV6-3 and TRBJ1-5; D possibly corresponds to TRBD1 (5 bases). The sequence came from a woman in her forties with Graves disease. This specimen was peripheral blood mononuclear cells (PBMCs), taken at new diagnosis, from a patient treated with antithyroid drugs. The CDR3 DNA is TGTGCCAGCACCCCCCTCGGAGGGGACGGCAATCAGCCCCAGCATTTT. Amino acids: CASTPLGGDGNQPQHF.